This T cell receptor beta chain stems from a study of T-cell reconstitution after alpha-beta-depleted transplantation in children. Study outcomes and limitations: After transplant, at about two months, alpha-beta T cells were reportedly derived from several hundred expanded graft clones. Newly generated T cells supplied most T-cell counts and diversity one year post-transplant.

Molecular barcoding with unique molecular identifiers was used for the TCRbeta library. TCRdb called the PCR reads again in MiXCR, with one record for every CDR3 protein. Of fewer than 750,000 distinct CDR3 sequences in the sample, more than 20% were seen once. This clonotype showed up just a few times. What it binds is unknown. There are 16 residues in the CDR3. V was trimmed by 0 bases and J by 1 base, leaving 10 bases between them. CDR1 and CDR2 (germline): SGHRS, YFSETQ. Source: PBMCs, taken before TCRalphabeta/CD19-depleted stem cell transplant. V and J are TRBV5-1 and TRBJ1-4; D perhaps matches TRBD1 (6 bases). This TCR derives from a boy less than two years old with Wiskott-Aldrich syndrome, due to receive a stem cell transplant. CDR3 residues: CASSLDGQRTNEKLFF. Here the CDR3 DNA reads TGCGCCAGCAGCTTGGATGGACAGCGAACTAATGAAAAACTGTTTTTT.